A single sample gave rise to the 24 T cell receptor beta chains below, sequenced in a study of shared clonotypes between healthy human individuals. The table came from immunoSEQ multiplex PCR; TCRdb's copy has only in-frame clones and leaves some out. Counted here are roughly 500,000 clones, approximately 95% occurring once; the ten biggest clones make up under 0.06%. The sequencing sample was made of naive CD4+ T cells sorted from blood. Stated subset: CD45RA+ positively selected. These TCRs come from a woman aged 30 to 39 in good health.

This clone was seen only once. V is TRBV2 and J is TRBJ2-1; 8 nucleotides align to TRBD2. Germline trimming cut 7 bases from V and 4 bases from J; bases unmatched to any gene: 6. This CDR3 spans 14 amino acids. Germline V lookup: CDR1 SNHLY, CDR2 FYNNEI. Here the CDR3 DNA reads TGTGCCAGCACCGGGACTAGGGGATACAATGAGCAGTTCTTC. Its protein is CASTGTRGYNEQFF.

The chain is built from TRBV28 and TRBJ2-7, with a tentative D call TRBD2 (5 bases). V was cut by 2 bases and J by 2 bases, with 13 bases left in between. Germline V gives CDR1 MDHEN, CDR2 SYDVKM. The CDR3 extends over 15 amino acids. The CDR3 DNA is TGTGCCAGCAGTTTAGGGGTGGCGGGTACCTACGAGCAGTACTTC. Its protein is CASSLGVAGTYEQYF.

V is TRBV27 and J is TRBJ2-7, with D perhaps matching TRBD2 (6 bases). Germline-derived CDR1 and CDR2 are MNHEY and SMNVEV (reference sequence). This CDR3 comprises 19 residues. Between the trimmed V and J ends, which lost 3 bases and 3 bases, there was a span of 27 bases. In nucleotides, the CDR3 is TGTGCCAGCAGTTTGGCGGGCGGTAGCGGAGTTAAAAGGCGCTACGAGCAGTACTTC. Translating gives CASSLAGGSGVKRRYEQYF.

As for this clone: The sample has other DNA sequences that encode this CDR3 too. The J gene is TRBJ2-5, the V gene TRBV28; D gene unclear. The V gene lost 4 bases and the J gene lost 1 base, with 1 base spanning the gap. The germline V gene encodes CDR1 MDHEN and CDR2 SYDVKM. This CDR3 has 11 amino acids. The CDR3 nucleotides are TGTGCCAGCAGTTCCCAAGAGACCCAGTACTTC. It codes for CASSSQETQYF.

CDR3 region: CASSSPEGRGYGYGYTF. CDR3 nucleotides: TGTGCCAGCAGTTCGCCCGAGGGGAGAGGTTACGGCTATGGCTACACCTTC. The chain links TRBV5-5 to TRBJ1-2, with D maybe TRBD1 (5 bases). The CDR3 is 17 residues long. V was pared by 5 bases and J by 4 bases, with 24 bases between. The V gene's germline CDR1 is SGHKS and CDR2 YYEKEE (reference sequence).

The CDR3 DNA reads TGTGCCAGCAGCTTAATGGGACAGGCCTCTTATGGCTACACCTTC. Encoded protein: CASSLMGQASYGYTF. V gene TRBV7-9 combines with J gene TRBJ1-2, with 8 positions matching TRBD1. This CDR3 contains 15 residues. Germline CDR1 is SEHNR and CDR2 is FQNEAQ (reference sequence). V dropped 2 bases and J dropped 5; count of bases not matched to a gene: 7.

The rearrangement joins TRBV18 to TRBJ2-7, with 7 bases fitting TRBD1. The J segment lost 6 bases and the V segment lost 0 bases, leaving 11 bases of the junction unmatched. Germline assignment: CDR1 KGHSH and CDR2 LQKENI. This CDR3 contains 16 residues. CDR3 amino acids: CASSPPGTAHLGEQYF. CDR3 DNA: TGTGCCAGCTCACCACCCGGGACAGCTCATTTGGGCGAGCAGTACTTC.

V is TRBV5-1 and J is TRBJ2-7; maybe TRBD2 (6 bases). Trimming removed 4 bases at V and 6 bases at J, with 14 bases between. In germline, CDR1 is SGHRS, CDR2 YFSETQ. The CDR3 runs to 13 residues. The CDR3 sequence: CASSPGTQIEQYF. The CDR3 nucleotides read TGCGCCAGCAGCCCCGGGACTCAGATCGAGCAGTACTTC.

This clone has a single count. The V call is TRBV5-1, the J call TRBJ2-6, with unresolved D. V was trimmed by 1 base and J by 4 bases, leaving 15 bases between them. Germline CDR1 SGHRS, CDR2 YFSETQ. The CDR3 contains 17 residues. For the CDR3, the DNA is TGCGCCAGCAGCTTGTTCTCAGATCTTCCCGGGGCCAACGTCCTGACTTTC. This encodes CASSLFSDLPGANVLTF.

The chain recombines TRBV2 with TRBJ2-1, with 10 bases lining up with TRBD1. The CDR3 has 18 amino acids. Germline V gene sequence: CDR1 SNHLY, CDR2 FYNNEI. V trimming: 7 bases; J trimming: 0 bases; junction bases outside the gene matches: 12. This chain's CDR3 is CASKLDRGVFSSYNEQFF. The CDR3 nucleotides read TGTGCCAGCAAGCTGGACAGGGGGGTTTTTAGCTCCTACAATGAGCAGTTCTTC.

The V and J genes are TRBV28 and TRBJ2-3; TRBD2 matches 13 bases. V gave up 4 bases and J gave up 1 base; unmatched junction bases: 5. The CDR3 length is 17 residues. Germline V gene sequence: CDR1 MDHEN, CDR2 SYDVKM. This chain's CDR3 is CASSSGGLAGRTDTQYF. The CDR3 region has the DNA TGTGCCAGCAGTTCGGGGGGACTAGCGGGACGCACAGATACGCAGTATTTT.

The CDR3 DNA reads TGCGCCAGCAGTGGAACTACCTCTAGTACAGATACGCAGTATTTT. This gives the protein CASSGTTSSTDTQYF. The chain uses TRBV5-1 and TRBJ2-3; D not resolved. Germline V lookup: CDR1 SGHRS, CDR2 YFSETQ. The V gene lost 5 bases and the J gene lost 3 bases, with 16 bases spanning the gap. This CDR3 is 15 amino acids long. Using reference TRBV5-1 and TRBJ2-3 for the parts outside the CDR3, the full variable domain is KAGVTQTPRYLIKTRGQQVTLSCSPISGHRSVSWYQQTPGQGLQFLFEYFSETQRNKGNFPGRFSGRQFSNSRSEMNVSTLELGDSALYLCASSGTTSSTDTQYFGPGTRLTVL.

This chain links TRBV29-1 with TRBJ1-1; tentative D call: TRBD1 (5 bases). Trimming cost V 7 bases and J 5 bases, with 14 bases left between them. The CDR3 loop spans 12 amino acids. Per germline, CDR1 SQVTM and CDR2 ANQGSEA. CDR3 bases: TGCAGCGCCGCCCGGTGGGGGACTGAAGCTTTCTTT. Encoded protein: CSAARWGTEAFF.

This chain links TRBV7-8 with TRBJ2-5, with D hard to call. The germline V and J ends were trimmed by 5 bases and 5 bases, with 15 bases remaining between them. The CDR3 totals 14 residues. Per the germline V gene, CDR1 is SGHVS and CDR2 is FQNEAQ. Here the CDR3 reads CASSPRVSPETQYF. In DNA form, the CDR3 reads TGTGCCAGCAGCCCCCGGGTTTCCCCGGAGACCCAGTACTTC.

This clone was observed a single time. The chain uses TRBV5-1 and TRBJ2-3, with D tentatively TRBD2 (6 bases). The CDR3 is 17 amino acids. CDR1 and CDR2 from the germline V gene are SGHRS and YFSETQ. V was shortened by 4 bases and J by 1 base, with 19 bases between the two germline ends. The CDR3 reads CASSQVRGTEGTDTQYF. The DNA of the CDR3 is TGCGCCAGCAGCCAGGTTCGTGGGACTGAGGGCACAGATACGCAGTATTTT.

With regard to this clone: Other DNA sequences within the sample encode an identical CDR3. The rearrangement uses TRBV28 and TRBJ1-5; 9 bases align to TRBD1. CDR3 length: 13 residues. In germline, CDR1 is MDHEN, CDR2 SYDVKM. The J segment lost 6 bases and the V segment lost 5 bases, leaving 2 bases of the junction unmatched. The CDR3 loop reads CASSRQGVQPQHF. The CDR3 DNA follows: TGTGCCAGCAGTCGACAGGGGGTTCAGCCCCAGCATTTT. Using reference TRBV28 and TRBJ1-5 for the parts outside the CDR3, the full variable domain is DVKVTQSSRYLVKRTGEKVFLECVQDMDHENMFWYRQDPGLGLRLIYFSYDVKMKEKGDIPEGYSVSREKKERFSLILESASTNQTSMYLCASSRQGVQPQHFGDGTRLSIL.

This chain joins TRBV7-9 and TRBJ1-1; D may be TRBD1 (6 bases). The CDR3 covers 14 residues. The germline V gene encodes CDR1 SEHNR and CDR2 FQNEAQ (reference sequence). Trimming pared 3 bases from V and 1 base from J, leaving 9 bases between. The CDR3 DNA follows: TGTGCCAGCAGCTTCCAGGGGACGAACACTGAAGCTTTCTTT. Translating gives CASSFQGTNTEAFF.

This rearrangement joins TRBV4-3 to TRBJ2-5; D remains unclear. CDR3 length: 10 residues. The germline V gene encodes CDR1 LGHNA and CDR2 YSLEER. Trimming took off 0 bases at V and 7 bases at J, with 0 bases between the two ends. The CDR3 loop reads CASSQETQYF. Written as DNA, the CDR3 is TGCGCCAGCAGCCAAGAGACCCAGTACTTC.

The rearrangement links TRBV27 to TRBJ2-7; D is perhaps TRBD2 (5 bases). In germline, CDR1 is MNHEY, CDR2 SMNVEV (reference sequence). The CDR3 has 13 amino acids. The V gene lost 5 bases and the J gene lost 4 bases, with 12 bases spanning the gap. CDR3 amino acids: CASSVRSGYEQYF. The CDR3 coding sequence is TGTGCCAGCAGTGTGAGGTCGGGGTACGAGCAGTACTTC.

A remark on this clone: This sample includes further DNA sequences coding for the same CDR3. The CDR3 reads CASSLGQGPYEQYF. The CDR3 DNA is TGTGCCAGCAGCCTGGGACAGGGACCATACGAGCAGTACTTC. This chain uses TRBV27 with TRBJ2-7; TRBD1 matches at 9 bases. The CDR3 spans 14 residues. Germline trimming cut 6 bases from V and 4 bases from J; bases unmatched to any gene: 7. CDR1 is MNHEY, CDR2 SMNVEV, per germline (reference sequence).

This chain joins TRBV19 and TRBJ1-2; perhaps TRBD1 as D (5 bases). Germline V CDR1 and CDR2: LNHDA, SQIVND (reference sequence). Between the trimmed V and J ends, which lost 9 bases and 2 bases, there was a span of 16 bases. CDR3 length: 14 amino acids. The CDR3 region is CASGLGQKNYGYTF. DNA of the CDR3: TGTGCCAGCGGGCTGGGGCAGAAGAACTATGGCTACACCTTC.

The gene calls are TRBV27 and TRBJ1-6; TRBD1 agrees at 9 bases. The ends lost 5 bases at V and 7 bases at J; junction bases unmatched: 3. This CDR3 spans 14 amino acids. CDR1 is MNHEY and CDR2 is SMNVEV in the germline V gene (reference sequence). CDR3 sequence (DNA): TGTGCCAGCAGTCCGGGACAGGGCAATTCACCCCTCCACTTT. Residues: CASSPGQGNSPLHF.

This clone was found once. The rearrangement uses TRBV19 and TRBJ1-1; TRBD1 might be the D (5 bases). Germline V CDR1 and CDR2: LNHDA, SQIVND (reference sequence). This CDR3 spans 14 amino acids. V was cut by 5 bases and J by 6 bases, with 16 bases left in between. CDR3 bases: TGTGCCAGTAGTTGGGGGGGGTTTGAGGCTGAAGCTTTCTTT. The encoded protein is CASSWGGFEAEAFF.

The rearrangement links TRBV19 to TRBJ1-2; 7 nucleotides line up with TRBD1. CDR1 LNHDA and CDR2 SQIVND come from the germline V gene (reference sequence). Trimming at V came to 5 bases and at J to 0 bases, leaving 6 bases not matched to a gene. The CDR3 totals 15 residues. The CDR3 sequence is CASSVRDRANYGYTF. Here the CDR3 DNA reads TGTGCCAGTAGTGTCCGGGACAGAGCTAACTATGGCTACACCTTC.